This T cell receptor (beta chain) is drawn from a study of T cells in Graves' hyperthyroidism and ophthalmopathy. The authors obtained PBMCs from 9 to 10 ml of fresh peripheral blood. General study results and limits: The model identified upcoming ophthalmopathy a median approximately six months ahead of onset.

Regarding this clonotype: Its antigen is not identified.

TCR beta CDR3 regions were amplified from RNA. An initial round of RT-PCR targeting the TCR CDR3 relied on the HTBI primer set. Each CDR3 protein is one row after TCRdb ran MiXCR on the multiplex PCR reads. Of 300,000 to 450,000 distinct CDR3 sequences listed, about 15% are singletons. The V gene lost 4 bases and the J gene lost 0 bases, with 25 bases spanning the gap. In germline, CDR1 is GTSNPN, CDR2 SVGIG (reference sequence). The CDR3 spans 18 residues. The sample taken for sequencing was blood. This clonotype was sampled from a woman in her thirties with Graves' hyperthyroidism. V gene TRBV30 combines with J gene TRBJ2-7; TRBD1 or TRBD2 may be the D gene (6 bases each). DNA of the CDR3: TGTGCCTGGACCCTACCCCCTCGAGGGGGGCCGGTCTCCTACGAGCAGTACTTC. Translated: CAWTLPPRGGPVSYEQYF.